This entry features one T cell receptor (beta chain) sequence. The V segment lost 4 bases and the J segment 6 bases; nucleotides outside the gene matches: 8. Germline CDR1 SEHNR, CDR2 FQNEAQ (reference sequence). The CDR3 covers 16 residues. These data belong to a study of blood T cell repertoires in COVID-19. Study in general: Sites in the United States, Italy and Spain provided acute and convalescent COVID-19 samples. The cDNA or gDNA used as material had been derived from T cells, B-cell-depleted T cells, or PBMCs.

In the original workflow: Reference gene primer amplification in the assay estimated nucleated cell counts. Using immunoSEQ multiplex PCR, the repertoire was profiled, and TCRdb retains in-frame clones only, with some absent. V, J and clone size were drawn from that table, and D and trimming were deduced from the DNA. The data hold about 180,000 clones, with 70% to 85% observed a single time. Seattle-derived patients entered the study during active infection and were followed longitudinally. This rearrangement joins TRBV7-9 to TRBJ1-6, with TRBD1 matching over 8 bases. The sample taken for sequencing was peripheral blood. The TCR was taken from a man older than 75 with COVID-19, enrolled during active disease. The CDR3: CASSSDRAAGNSPLHF. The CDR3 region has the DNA TGTGCCAGCAGCTCGGACAGGGCGGCGGGTAATTCACCCCTCCACTTT.